The 25 T cell receptor beta chains below come from one sample, sequenced in a study of shared clonotypes between healthy human individuals. The naive CD8 subset, CD45RO-negative cells positively selected for CCR7, excluded terminally differentiated effector memory CD45RA+ cells. TCRdb's table, derived via immunoSEQ multiplex PCR, lists solely in-frame clones and lacks some. The sample contains about 2.2 million clones, around 93% of which appear only once. The sample taken for sequencing was naive CD8+ T cells from PBMCs. The receptors here all came from a man between 18 and 29 years old in good health. Some clones in this sample may be carry-over from other donors' samples.

This chain links TRBV19 with TRBJ1-3; D call uncertain. V lost 3 bases and J lost 0, with 12 bases in between. CDR1 and CDR2 from the germline V gene are LNHDA and SQIVND (reference sequence). The CDR3 has 16 residues. The chain's CDR3 is CASSIWTDFSGNTIYF. The CDR3 DNA is TGTGCCAGTAGTATTTGGACCGATTTCTCTGGAAACACCATATATTTT.

The chain carries TRBV28 and TRBJ2-7, with D possibly being TRBD2 (6 bases). Germline V CDR1 and CDR2: MDHEN, SYDVKM. Deletions cut 5 bases from V and 6 bases from J, with 17 bases between. The CDR3 is made up of 14 amino acids. CDR3 in amino acids: CASSPLTLTSEQYF. The CDR3 DNA sequence: TGTGCCAGCAGTCCCCTCACCTTGACTAGCGAGCAGTACTTC.

This chain joins TRBV11-2 and TRBJ1-2; 8 positions agree with TRBD1. The CDR3 has 17 amino acids. With 4 bases clipped from V and 4 bases from J, the junction kept 14 bases outside the gene matches. Germline V gene sequence: CDR1 SGHAT, CDR2 FQNNGV. The CDR3 here is CASSSRDRRPGGYGYTF. The CDR3 DNA reads as TGTGCCAGCAGCTCTCGGGACAGGAGACCGGGGGGCTATGGCTACACCTTC.

The CDR3 here is CASSLVGRTDTQYF. In DNA form, the CDR3 reads TGTGCCAGCTCACTCGTAGGCCGCACAGATACGCAGTATTTT. The rearrangement uses TRBV18 and TRBJ2-3; D is ambiguous. CDR3 size: 14 residues. Germline lookup yields CDR1 KGHSH and CDR2 LQKENI. V lost 4 bases to trimming and J lost 1 base, with 9 bases between them.

The chain links TRBV27 to TRBJ2-3; D may be TRBD2 (6 bases). V was pared by 0 bases and J by 5 bases, with 9 bases between. Germline values: CDR1 MNHEY, CDR2 SMNVEV (reference sequence). The CDR3 is made up of 14 amino acids. CDR3 loop: CASSLSGRGDTQYF. The CDR3 nucleotides are TGTGCCAGCAGTTTATCGGGGCGGGGAGATACGCAGTATTTT.

This clone came up a few times. This chain joins TRBV9 and TRBJ1-1; D is undetermined. Trimming cost V 2 bases and J 0 bases, with 11 bases left between them. CDR3 size: 15 residues. Germline values: CDR1 SGDLS, CDR2 YYNGEE. CDR3 region: CASSVAPRLNTEAFF. In DNA form, the CDR3 reads TGTGCCAGCAGCGTGGCCCCTAGGTTGAACACTGAAGCTTTCTTT.

The count of this clone is one. The chain carries TRBV29-1 and TRBJ2-7; 7 bases fit TRBD1. Germline trimming cut 5 bases from V and 3 bases from J; bases unmatched to any gene: 4. This CDR3 has 12 amino acids. The germline gives CDR1 SQVTM, CDR2 ANQGSEA. DNA of the CDR3: TGCAGCGTTCGGGGACAGAACTACGAGCAGTACTTC. Protein sequence: CSVRGQNYEQYF.

The chain employs TRBV15 and TRBJ1-1; tentative D call: TRBD1 (6 bases). The CDR3 totals 15 residues. Trimming removed 0 bases at V and 3 bases at J, with 11 bases between. Germline loops: CDR1 LNHNV, CDR2 YYDKDF (reference sequence). The chain's CDR3 is CATSRDGGADTEAFF. In DNA, the CDR3 is TGTGCCACCAGCAGAGATGGGGGCGCGGACACTGAAGCTTTCTTT.

CDR3 loop: CASNPAGGSYGYTF. CDR3 bases: TGTGCCAGCAACCCGGCGGGGGGTAGTTATGGCTACACCTTC. The chain has TRBV7-9 and TRBJ1-2, with D perhaps TRBD1 (5 bases). The CDR3 has 14 amino acids. Germline CDR1 is SEHNR and CDR2 is FQNEAQ (reference sequence). V lost 7 bases and J lost 5, with 17 bases in between. Filled out from reference TRBV7-9 and TRBJ1-2, the complete variable domain reads DTGVSQNPRHKITKRGQNVTFRCDPISEHNRLYWYRQTLGQGPEFLTYFQNEAQLEKSRLLSDRFSAERPKGSFSTLEIQRTEQGDSAMYLCASNPAGGSYGYTFGSGTRLTVV.

V and J are TRBV2 and TRBJ2-5; the match to TRBD2 covers 11 bases. Germline V CDR1 and CDR2: SNHLY, FYNNEI. The CDR3 covers 17 residues. J gave up 1 base and V 2 bases, and 6 bases lay outside the gene matches. CDR3 DNA: TGTGCCAGCAGTGAATCCCGACTAGCGGGAAGCCAAGAGACCCAGTACTTC. As protein: CASSESRLAGSQETQYF.

As for this clone: Other DNA sequences in the same sample also yield this CDR3. The chain links TRBV27 to TRBJ2-7; perhaps TRBD2 as D (6 bases). V lost 5 bases, J lost 3 bases, and 11 bases lay in between. This CDR3 comprises 13 residues. CDR1 MNHEY and CDR2 SMNVEV come from the germline V gene (reference sequence). The CDR3: CASSLTSLYEQYF. CDR3 DNA sequence: TGTGCCAGCAGTCTCACTAGCCTCTACGAGCAGTACTTC.

The CDR3 loop reads CSVEDTRAEQFF. In DNA form, the CDR3 reads TGCAGCGTTGAAGACACTAGAGCTGAGCAGTTCTTC. This rearrangement joins TRBV29-1 to TRBJ2-1; possible D gene TRBD2, 5 bases. V lost 0 bases to trimming and J lost 9 bases, with 9 bases between them. The CDR3 is 12 residues long. Germline values: CDR1 SQVTM, CDR2 ANQGSEA.

As for this clone: At the DNA level, this CDR3 is encoded by other sequences in the same sample as well. This chain joins TRBV9 and TRBJ2-7; TRBD2 matches at 7 bases. J lost 2 bases, V lost 0 bases, and 5 bases had no gene match. This CDR3 contains 15 residues. Germline values: CDR1 SGDLS, CDR2 YYNGEE. CDR3 in DNA: TGTGCCAGCAGCGTAGCCAGCGGGGCTACCTACGAGCAGTACTTC. Protein sequence: CASSVASGATYEQYF.

The CDR3 DNA reads as TGTGCCTGGAGTCTCCCTCCGGGACAGGGTGTCGAGCAGTACTTC. As protein: CAWSLPPGQGVEQYF. The chain recombines TRBV30 with TRBJ2-5; 9 bases line up with TRBD1. The DNA end is a closer match to TRBJ2-7, so the J assignment may be wrong. There are 15 residues in the CDR3. Germline loops: CDR1 GTSNPN, CDR2 SVGIG (reference sequence).

This clone was counted once. The chain recombines TRBV7-8 with TRBJ2-1; TRBD1 aligns across 8 bases. Per the germline V gene, CDR1 is SGHVS and CDR2 is FQNEAQ. V lost 0 bases, J lost 10 bases, and 8 bases stayed unmatched. The CDR3 totals 15 residues. The CDR3 loop reads CASSLADRARGEQFF. In DNA, the CDR3 is TGTGCCAGCAGCTTAGCGGACAGGGCTAGGGGGGAGCAGTTCTTC.

This clone was recorded only once. V is TRBV28 and J is TRBJ1-1; D is uncertain. This CDR3 has 12 residues. With 0 bases removed from V and 7 bases from J, the gap between germline ends came to 6 bases. Germline V gives CDR1 MDHEN, CDR2 SYDVKM. CDR3 in DNA: TGTGCCAGCAGTTTATGGGGGTATGAAGCTTTCTTT. Amino acids: CASSLWGYEAFF.

V and J are TRBV9 and TRBJ1-1, with a possible D match to TRBD1 (5 bases). CDR3 length: 12 residues. Germline V gene data show CDR1 as SGDLS and CDR2 as YYNGEE. Trimming pared 4 bases from V and 4 bases from J, leaving 8 bases between. The CDR3 protein is CASSNRSTEAFF. The CDR3 DNA reads as TGTGCCAGCAGCAACAGGAGCACTGAAGCTTTCTTT. The full variable domain, rest sourced from reference TRBV9 and TRBJ1-1, is DSGVTQTPKHLITATGQRVTLRCSPRSGDLSVYWYQQSLDQGLQFLIQYYNGEERAKGNILERFSAQQFPDLHSELNLSSLELGDSALYFCASSNRSTEAFFGQGTRLTVV.

The chain has TRBV27 and TRBJ2-7; TRBD2 is a possible D gene (5 bases). The germline CDR1 and CDR2 sequences are MNHEY and SMNVEV (reference sequence). This CDR3 is 15 amino acids long. V lost 5 bases and J lost 0, with 14 bases in between. CDR3 residues: CASSPSRAGSYEQYF. In nucleotides, the CDR3 is TGTGCCAGCAGTCCGTCGCGGGCGGGCTCCTACGAGCAGTACTTC.

This clone was seen a single time. This chain uses TRBV12-5 with TRBJ2-1; maybe TRBD1 (6 bases). CDR3 length: 18 residues. Trimming stripped 5 bases from V and 4 bases from J, with 24 bases between. Germline-derived CDR1 and CDR2 are LGHNT and FRNRAP. CDR3 sequence (DNA): TGTGCTAGTGGTCTCCCTGGGACCGGGCCCCAGGGGTACAATGAGCAGTTCTTC. Translated: CASGLPGTGPQGYNEQFF. Filled out from reference TRBV12-5 and TRBJ2-1, the complete variable domain reads DARVTQTPRHKVTEMGQEVTMRCQPILGHNTVFWYRQTMMQGLELLAYFRNRAPLDDSGMPKDRFSAEMPDATLATLKIQPSEPRDSAVYFCASGLPGTGPQGYNEQFFGPGTRLTVL.

The rearrangement joins TRBV9 to TRBJ1-1; 10 nucleotides match TRBD1. The junction had 9 bases not matched to a gene; V was cut back by 3 bases and J by 4 bases. The germline V gene has CDR1 SGDLS and CDR2 YYNGEE. The CDR3 is made up of 16 amino acids. Written as DNA, the CDR3 is TGTGCCAGCAGCGCCCGACGAGACAGGGGGCTCACTGAAGCTTTCTTT. Translated: CASSARRDRGLTEAFF.

CDR3: CASSLKLRDTTDGYTF. CDR3 coding DNA: TGTGCCAGCAGCTTAAAGTTGCGGGACACGACGGATGGCTACACCTTC. The rearrangement links TRBV7-2 to TRBJ1-2, with TRBD1 as a possible D gene (6 bases). The CDR3 loop spans 16 amino acids. V gave up 2 bases and J gave up 6 bases, with 19 bases separating them. Per the germline V gene, CDR1 is SGHTA and CDR2 is FQGNSA.

The chain couples TRBV18 to TRBJ1-3, with no clear D. The germline gives CDR1 KGHSH, CDR2 LQKENI. The V gene lost 5 bases and the J gene lost 8 bases, with 19 bases spanning the gap. The length of the CDR3 is 15 residues. In DNA, the CDR3 is TGTGCCAGCTCATCTTTATCCGCACGGTGGGACACCATATATTTT. Protein: CASSSLSARWDTIYF.

Of note for this clone: This sample includes further DNA sequences coding for the same CDR3. This chain connects TRBV5-6 to TRBJ2-6; perhaps D is TRBD1 or TRBD2 (6 bases each). V was trimmed by 2 bases and J by 1 base, leaving 10 bases between them. The CDR3 spans 16 residues. Germline assignment: CDR1 SGHDT and CDR2 YYEEEE. CDR3 sequence: CASSFGGGSGANVLTF. Here the CDR3 DNA reads TGTGCCAGCAGCTTCGGAGGGGGTTCTGGGGCCAACGTCCTGACTTTC.

The chain uses TRBV6-5 and TRBJ2-5; TRBD2 agrees at 12 bases. The CDR3 has 15 amino acids. V trimming: 5 bases; J trimming: 5 bases; junction bases outside the gene matches: 6. CDR1 and CDR2 (germline): MNHEY, SVGAGI. CDR3 region: CASSPLAGGSETQYF. The CDR3 DNA is TGTGCCAGCAGTCCTCTAGCGGGAGGGTCGGAGACCCAGTACTTC.

This chain connects TRBV5-1 to TRBJ2-7, with D uncertain. Germline assignment: CDR1 SGHRS and CDR2 YFSETQ. The ends were cut back, 2 bases at V and 5 bases at J, with 17 bases in the middle. The CDR3 is 15 amino acids. The DNA of the CDR3 is TGCGCCAGCAGCTTCCTAGGCACGGCCCAGAACGAGCAGTACTTC. Protein sequence: CASSFLGTAQNEQYF.